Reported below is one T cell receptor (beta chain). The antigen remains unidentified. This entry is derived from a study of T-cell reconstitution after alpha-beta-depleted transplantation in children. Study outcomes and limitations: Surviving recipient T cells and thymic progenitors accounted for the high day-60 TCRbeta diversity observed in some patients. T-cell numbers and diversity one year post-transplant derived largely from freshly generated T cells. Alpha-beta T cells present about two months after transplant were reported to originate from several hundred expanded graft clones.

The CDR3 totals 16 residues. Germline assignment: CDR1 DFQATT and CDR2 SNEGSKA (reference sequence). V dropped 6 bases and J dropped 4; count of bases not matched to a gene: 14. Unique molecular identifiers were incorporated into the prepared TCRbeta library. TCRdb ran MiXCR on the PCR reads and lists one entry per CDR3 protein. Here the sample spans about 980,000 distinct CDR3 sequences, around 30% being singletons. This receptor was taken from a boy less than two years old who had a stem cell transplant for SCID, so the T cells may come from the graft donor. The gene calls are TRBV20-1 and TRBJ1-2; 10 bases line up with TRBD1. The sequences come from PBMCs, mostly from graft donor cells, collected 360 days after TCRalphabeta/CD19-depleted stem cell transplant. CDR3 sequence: CSAAVTGGVLIYGYTF. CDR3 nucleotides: TGCAGTGCCGCCGTGACAGGGGGCGTGCTGATCTATGGCTACACCTTC.